Given below is one T cell receptor (beta chain) in context. Antigen: not known. Germline V gene sequence: CDR1 WNHNN, CDR2 SYGVQD (reference sequence). CDR3 length equals 14 residues. Trimming cost V 6 bases and J 4 bases, with 12 bases left between them. Repertoires were generated with immunoSEQ multiplex PCR, while TCRdb's copy carries only in-frame clones and drops some. The sample yields fewer than 150,000 clones, approximately 90% seen once. This record comes from a study of T cell responses to AZD1222 COVID-19 vaccine. Findings and caveats of the study: Spike-specific TCR depth and breadth grew after two AZD1222 doses.

The starting material was peripheral blood, obtained 28 days after the second AZD1222 dose. The source of this sequence is an adult who received the AZD1222 COVID-19 vaccine. V usage is TRBV10-1 and J usage is TRBJ2-2; tentatively, D is TRBD1 (5 bases). This chain's CDR3 is CASRVQRGTGELFF. The CDR3 bases are TGCGCCAGCAGGGTCCAAAGGGGCACCGGGGAGCTGTTTTTT.